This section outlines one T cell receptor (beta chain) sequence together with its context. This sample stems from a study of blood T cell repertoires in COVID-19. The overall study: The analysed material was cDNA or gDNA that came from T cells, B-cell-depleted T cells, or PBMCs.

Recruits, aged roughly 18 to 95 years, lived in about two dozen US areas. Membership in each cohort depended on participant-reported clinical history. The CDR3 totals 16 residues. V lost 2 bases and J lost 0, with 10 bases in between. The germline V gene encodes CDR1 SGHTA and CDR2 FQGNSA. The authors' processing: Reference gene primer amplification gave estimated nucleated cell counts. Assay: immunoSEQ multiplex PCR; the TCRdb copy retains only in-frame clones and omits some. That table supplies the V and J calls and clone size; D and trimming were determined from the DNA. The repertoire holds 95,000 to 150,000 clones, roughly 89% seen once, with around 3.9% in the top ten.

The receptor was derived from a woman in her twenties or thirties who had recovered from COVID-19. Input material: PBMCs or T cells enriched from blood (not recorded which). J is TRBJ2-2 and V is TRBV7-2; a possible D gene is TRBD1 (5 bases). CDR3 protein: CASSLRQNANTGELFF. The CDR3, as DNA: TGTGCCAGCAGCTTAAGACAGAACGCGAACACCGGGGAGCTGTTTTTT.